The 9 T cell receptor beta chains below all came from one sample that was sequenced in a study of siplizumab effects on memory and regulatory T cells. Method: immunoSEQ multiplex PCR; TCRdb's copy keeps in-frame clones and lacks some. The sample shows 62,000 or so clones, over 65% of them seen only once. What was sequenced was memory CD4+ T cells sorted from blood. The receptor set was obtained from a human donor in good health.

The rearrangement links TRBV2 to TRBJ2-4; D gene ambiguous. CDR1 and CDR2 from the germline V gene are SNHLY and FYNNEI. This CDR3 is 14 amino acids long. Trimming shortened V by 2 bases and J by 2 bases, and 7 bases separated the two germline ends. DNA of the CDR3: TGTGCCAGCAGTGAATCTGGGACCAAAAACATTCAGTACTTC. Translating gives CASSESGTKNIQYF.

The chain has TRBV19 and TRBJ2-7, with 12 bases aligning to TRBD2. Looked up from germline, CDR1 is LNHDA and CDR2 is SQIVND (reference sequence). The trim removed 0 bases at V and 1 base at J, leaving 10 bases unmatched. The CDR3 consists of 19 residues. CDR3 DNA sequence: TGTGCCAGTAGTATAGAATTGACTAGCGGGAGTTCTGTTTCCTACGAGCAGTACTTC. Translating gives CASSIELTSGSSVSYEQYF.

This clone was observed a handful of times. This chain connects TRBV19 to TRBJ2-7; 8 bases agree with TRBD1. This CDR3 comprises 15 residues. After removal of 4 bases from V and 4 bases from J, the junction contained 9 bases not matched to a gene. The germline V gene encodes CDR1 LNHDA and CDR2 SQIVND (reference sequence). CDR3 sequence (DNA): TGTGCCAGTAGTAGAGGACAGGGACCGGGTTACGAGCAGTACTTC. Amino acids: CASSRGQGPGYEQYF.

This clone was detected only once. The J gene is TRBJ2-6, the V gene TRBV2, with unresolved D. Germline loops: CDR1 SNHLY, CDR2 FYNNEI. The length of the CDR3 is 17 residues. V was pared by 6 bases and J by 4 bases, with 19 bases between. The CDR3 DNA reads as TGTGCCAGCAGATCGAAACTTTTTCGGACCGGGGCCAACGTCCTGACTTTC. This encodes CASRSKLFRTGANVLTF.

The chain employs TRBV20-1 and TRBJ2-7; the D is unclear. Trimming took off 3 bases at V and 6 bases at J, with 9 bases between the two ends. Germline V CDR1 and CDR2: DFQATT, SNEGSKA (reference sequence). The CDR3 is 11 residues long. CDR3 sequence: CSASVRAEQYF. The CDR3 DNA follows: TGCAGTGCTAGTGTTAGGGCCGAGCAGTACTTC.

This chain links TRBV19 with TRBJ1-5; D is uncertain. V lost 7 bases and J lost 6, with 22 bases in between. The CDR3 extends over 16 amino acids. The germline V gene has CDR1 LNHDA and CDR2 SQIVND (reference sequence). The chain's CDR3 is CASTETSKGWVQPQHF. CDR3 nucleotide sequence: TGTGCCAGTACTGAAACGAGTAAAGGGTGGGTTCAGCCCCAGCATTTT.

V gene TRBV6-5 combines with J gene TRBJ2-7, with D possibly TRBD2 on 5 matching bases. Germline V gene sequence: CDR1 MNHEY, CDR2 SVGAGI. The CDR3 loop spans 15 amino acids. The ends were cut back, 6 bases at V and 0 bases at J, with 15 bases in the middle. The CDR3 region has the DNA TGTGCCAGCAGAAACCCCTCGGGGAGCTCCTACGAGCAGTACTTC. Its protein product is CASRNPSGSSYEQYF.

This sequence joins TRBV9 and TRBJ1-1; D unclear. Germline CDR1 and CDR2: SGDLS and YYNGEE. The V and J ends lost 0 bases and 1 base respectively, with 13 bases between them. The CDR3 loop spans 16 amino acids. CDR3 DNA: TGTGCCAGCAGCGTAGGTGTCGACAATCGGAACACTGAAGCTTTCTTT. Its protein is CASSVGVDNRNTEAFF.

The V and J genes are TRBV11-2 and TRBJ2-7; D unresolved. Germline CDR1 is SGHAT and CDR2 is FQNNGV. V was trimmed by 4 bases and J by 5 bases, leaving 15 bases between them. The CDR3 is 14 residues long. CDR3 bases: TGTGCCAGCAGCTCAGGATCCAGGACCGACGAGCAGTACTTC. Its translation is CASSSGSRTDEQYF.